The T cell receptor (beta chain) under discussion was sequenced for a study of CD8+ T cells in alopecia areata. For the study at large: Oral tofacitinib, 5 to 10 mg twice daily, was given in an open-label trial.

Lesional scalp punch biopsies and peripheral blood came from alopecia areata patients. Sorting of PBMCs yielded the CD4+ and CD8+ T cells. Once RNA had been extracted, it was reverse transcribed into cDNA to act as the sequencing template. Data came from immunoSEQ multiplex PCR; TCRdb stores just in-frame clones and leaves some out. The sample contains about 180,000 clones, 67% of which appear only once. This clonotype originated in a human donor with alopecia areata. The specimen was CD8+ T cells sorted from blood, collected at week 0.

The CDR3 region has the DNA TGTGCCAGCAGCTTTTCTGAATTCTACGAGCAGTACTTC. Its protein is CASSFSEFYEQYF. V usage is TRBV7-2 and J usage is TRBJ2-7; D call uncertain. Germline V lookup: CDR1 SGHTA, CDR2 FQGNSA. V was clipped by 3 bases and J by 3 bases, with 9 bases between them. This CDR3 is 13 amino acids long.